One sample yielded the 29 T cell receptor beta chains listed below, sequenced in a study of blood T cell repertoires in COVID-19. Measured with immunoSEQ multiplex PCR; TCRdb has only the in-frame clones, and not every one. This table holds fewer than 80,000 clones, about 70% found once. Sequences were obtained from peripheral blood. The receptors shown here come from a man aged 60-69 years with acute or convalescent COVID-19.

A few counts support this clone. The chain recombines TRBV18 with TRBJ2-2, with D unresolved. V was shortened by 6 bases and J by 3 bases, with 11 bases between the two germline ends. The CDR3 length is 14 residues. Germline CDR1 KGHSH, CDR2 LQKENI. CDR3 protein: CASSPGEDTGELFF. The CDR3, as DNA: TGTGCCAGCTCCCCGGGTGAGGACACCGGGGAGCTGTTTTTT. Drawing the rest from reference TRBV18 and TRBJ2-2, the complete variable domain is NAGVMQNPRHLVRRRGQEARLRCSPMKGHSHVYWYRQLPEEGLKFMVYLQKENIIDESGMPKERFSAEFPKEGPSILRIQQVVRGDSAAYFCASSPGEDTGELFFGEGSRLTVL.

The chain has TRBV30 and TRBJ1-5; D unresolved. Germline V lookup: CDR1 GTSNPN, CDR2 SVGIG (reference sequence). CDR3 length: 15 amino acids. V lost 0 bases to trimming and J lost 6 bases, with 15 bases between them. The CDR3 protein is CAWSVREGSGQPQHF. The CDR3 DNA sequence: TGTGCCTGGAGTGTACGGGAGGGTTCGGGTCAGCCCCAGCATTTT.

The CDR3 region is CASSLDYTDTQYF. The CDR3 DNA follows: TGTGCCAGCAGCCTTGACTACACAGATACGCAGTATTTT. The gene calls are TRBV6-2 or TRBV6-3 and TRBJ2-3; a weak D match, TRBD2 (5 bases). This CDR3 has 13 amino acids. CDR1 is MNHEY and CDR2 is SVGEGT in the germline V gene. V lost 6 bases to trimming and J lost 2 bases, with 9 bases between them.

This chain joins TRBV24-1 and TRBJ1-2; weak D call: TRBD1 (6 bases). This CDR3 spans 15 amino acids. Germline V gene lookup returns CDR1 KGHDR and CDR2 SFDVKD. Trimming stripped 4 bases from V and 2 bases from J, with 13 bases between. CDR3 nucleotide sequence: TGTGCCACCAGTGAAGGCCCCGGACAGAACTATGGCTACACCTTC. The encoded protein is CATSEGPGQNYGYTF.

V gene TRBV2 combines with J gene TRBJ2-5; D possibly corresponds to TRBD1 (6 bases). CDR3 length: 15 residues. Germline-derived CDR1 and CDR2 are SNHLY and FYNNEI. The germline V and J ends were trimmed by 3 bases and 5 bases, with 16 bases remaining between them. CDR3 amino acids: CASSEPGVRSETQYF. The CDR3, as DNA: TGTGCCAGCAGTGAGCCAGGGGTTAGATCGGAGACCCAGTACTTC.

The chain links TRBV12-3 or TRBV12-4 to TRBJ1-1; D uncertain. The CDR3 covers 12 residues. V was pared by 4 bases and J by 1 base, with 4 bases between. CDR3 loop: CASSYGNTEAFF. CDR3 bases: TGTGCCAGCAGTTACGGGAACACTGAAGCTTTCTTT.

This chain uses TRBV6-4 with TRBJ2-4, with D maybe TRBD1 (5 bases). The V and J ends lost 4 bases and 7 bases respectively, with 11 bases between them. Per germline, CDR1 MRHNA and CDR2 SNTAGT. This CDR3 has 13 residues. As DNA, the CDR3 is TGTGCCAGCAGTGTGAACCCAGGGAACATTCAGTACTTC. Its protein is CASSVNPGNIQYF.

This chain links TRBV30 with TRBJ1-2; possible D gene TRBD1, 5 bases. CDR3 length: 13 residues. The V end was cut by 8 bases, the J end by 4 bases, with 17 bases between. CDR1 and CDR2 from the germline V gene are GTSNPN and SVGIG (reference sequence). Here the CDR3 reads CALGGSESYGYTF. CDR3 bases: TGTGCCCTTGGGGGGTCAGAAAGCTATGGCTACACCTTC.

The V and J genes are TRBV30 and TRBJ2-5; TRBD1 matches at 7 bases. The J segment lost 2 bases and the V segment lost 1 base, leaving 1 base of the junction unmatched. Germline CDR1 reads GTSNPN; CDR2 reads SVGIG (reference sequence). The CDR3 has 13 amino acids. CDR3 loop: CAWSAQGQETQYF. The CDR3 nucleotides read TGTGCCTGGAGTGCACAGGGGCAAGAGACCCAGTACTTC.

CDR3 in DNA: TGCAGTGCTAGTTCGGCTAGCGGGGGGTCCTTCTCCTACAATGAGCAGTTCTTC. As protein: CSASSASGGSFSYNEQFF. This chain links TRBV20-1 with TRBJ2-1, with 11 bases lining up with TRBD2. J lost 0 bases, V lost 3 bases, and 10 bases had no gene match. This CDR3 is 18 amino acids long. Germline V lookup: CDR1 DFQATT, CDR2 SNEGSKA (reference sequence).

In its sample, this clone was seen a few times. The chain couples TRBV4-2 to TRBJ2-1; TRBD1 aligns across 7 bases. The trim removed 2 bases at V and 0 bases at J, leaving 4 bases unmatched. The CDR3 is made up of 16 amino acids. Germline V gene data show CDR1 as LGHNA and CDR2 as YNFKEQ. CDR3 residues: CASSQKDRSSYNEQFF. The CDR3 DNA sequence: TGTGCCAGCAGCCAAAAGGACAGGAGCTCCTACAATGAGCAGTTCTTC.

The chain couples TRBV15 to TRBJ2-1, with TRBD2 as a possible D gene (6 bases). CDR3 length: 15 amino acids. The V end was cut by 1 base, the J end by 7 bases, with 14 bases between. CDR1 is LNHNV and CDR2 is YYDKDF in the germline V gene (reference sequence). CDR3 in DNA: TGTGCCACCAGCAGAGGTGGCGCAGGGACTAATGAGCAGTTCTTC. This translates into CATSRGGAGTNEQFF.

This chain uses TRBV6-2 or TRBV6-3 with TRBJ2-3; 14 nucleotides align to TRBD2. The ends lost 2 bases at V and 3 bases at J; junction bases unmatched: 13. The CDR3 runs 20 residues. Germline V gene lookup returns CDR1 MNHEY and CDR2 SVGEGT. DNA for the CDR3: TGTGCCAGCAGTTACCACCTAAAGACTAGCGGGGGGGCCTCTACAGATACGCAGTATTTT. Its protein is CASSYHLKTSGGASTDTQYF.

This chain's CDR3 is CASSPLSGSVTDTQYF. CDR3 nucleotide sequence: TGTGCCAGCAGCCCACTCAGCGGCTCTGTGACAGATACGCAGTATTTT. The rearrangement links TRBV9 to TRBJ2-3; possibly TRBD2 for D (5 bases). The CDR3 length is 16 residues. V dropped 4 bases and J dropped 3 bases, with 18 bases sitting between them. The germline V gene encodes CDR1 SGDLS and CDR2 YYNGEE.

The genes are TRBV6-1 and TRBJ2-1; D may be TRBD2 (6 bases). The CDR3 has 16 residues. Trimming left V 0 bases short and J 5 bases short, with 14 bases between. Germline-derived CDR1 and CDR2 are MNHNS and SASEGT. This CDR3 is CASSEARFGGNNEQFF. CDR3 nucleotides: TGTGCCAGCAGTGAAGCGCGTTTTGGGGGGAACAATGAGCAGTTCTTC.

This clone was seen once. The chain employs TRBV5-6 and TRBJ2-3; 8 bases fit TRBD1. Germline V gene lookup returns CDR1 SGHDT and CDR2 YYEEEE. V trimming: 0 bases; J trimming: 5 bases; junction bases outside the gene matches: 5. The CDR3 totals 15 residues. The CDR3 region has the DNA TGTGCCAGCAGCTTGGGACAGGGGCTCCGAGATACGCAGTATTTT. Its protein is CASSLGQGLRDTQYF.

The CDR3 DNA reads as TGTGCCAGCAGTTACTCAGCAGGGATTTTTTACAATGAGCAGTTCTTC. Translated: CASSYSAGIFYNEQFF. This rearrangement joins TRBV6-5 to TRBJ2-1, with a tentative D call TRBD1 (5 bases). CDR1 MNHEY and CDR2 SVGAGI come from the germline V gene. V lost 0 bases to trimming and J lost 4 bases, with 13 bases between them. The CDR3 consists of 16 residues.

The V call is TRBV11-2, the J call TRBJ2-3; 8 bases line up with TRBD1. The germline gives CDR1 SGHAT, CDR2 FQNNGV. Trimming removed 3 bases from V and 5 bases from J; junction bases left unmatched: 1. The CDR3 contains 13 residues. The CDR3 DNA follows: TGTGCCAGCAGCTTGGACAGGGAAGATACGCAGTATTTT. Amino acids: CASSLDREDTQYF.

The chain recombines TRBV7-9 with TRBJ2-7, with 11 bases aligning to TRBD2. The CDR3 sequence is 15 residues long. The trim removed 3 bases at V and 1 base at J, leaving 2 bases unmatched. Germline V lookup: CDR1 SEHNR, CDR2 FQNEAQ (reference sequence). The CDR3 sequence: CASSFTSGSSYEQYF. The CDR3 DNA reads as TGTGCCAGCAGCTTTACTAGCGGGAGTTCCTACGAGCAGTACTTC.

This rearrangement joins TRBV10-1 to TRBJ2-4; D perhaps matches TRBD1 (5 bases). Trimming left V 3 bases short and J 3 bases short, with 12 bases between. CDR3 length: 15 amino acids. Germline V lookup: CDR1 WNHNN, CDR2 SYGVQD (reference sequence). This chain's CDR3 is CASSERAGYKNIQYF. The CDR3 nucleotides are TGCGCCAGCAGTGAAAGGGCAGGGTACAAAAACATTCAGTACTTC.

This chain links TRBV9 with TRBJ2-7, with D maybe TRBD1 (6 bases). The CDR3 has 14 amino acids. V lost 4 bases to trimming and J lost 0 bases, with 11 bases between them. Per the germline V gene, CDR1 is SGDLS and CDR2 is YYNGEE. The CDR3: CASSPWDISYEQYF. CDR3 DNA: TGTGCCAGCAGCCCCTGGGACATCTCCTACGAGCAGTACTTC.

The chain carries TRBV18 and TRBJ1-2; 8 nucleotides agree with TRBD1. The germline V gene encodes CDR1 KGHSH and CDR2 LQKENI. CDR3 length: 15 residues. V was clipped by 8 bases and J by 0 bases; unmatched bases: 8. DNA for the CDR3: TGTGCCAGCCGATACGGACAGGGCCCTAACTATGGCTACACCTTC. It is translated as CASRYGQGPNYGYTF. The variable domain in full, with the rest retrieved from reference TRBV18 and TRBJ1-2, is NAGVMQNPRHLVRRRGQEARLRCSPMKGHSHVYWYRQLPEEGLKFMVYLQKENIIDESGMPKERFSAEFPKEGPSILRIQQVVRGDSAAYFCASRYGQGPNYGYTFGSGTRLTVV.

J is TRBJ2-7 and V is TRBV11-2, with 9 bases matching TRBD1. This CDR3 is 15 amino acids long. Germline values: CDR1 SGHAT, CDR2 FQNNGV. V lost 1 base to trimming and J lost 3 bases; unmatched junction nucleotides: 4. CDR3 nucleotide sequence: TGTGCCAGCAGCTTAGCCGGACAGGGGTTCTACGAGCAGTACTTC. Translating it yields CASSLAGQGFYEQYF.

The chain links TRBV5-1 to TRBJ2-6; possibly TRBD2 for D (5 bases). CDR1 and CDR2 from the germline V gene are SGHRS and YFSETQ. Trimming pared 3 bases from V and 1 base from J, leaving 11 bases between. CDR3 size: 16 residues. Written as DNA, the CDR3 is TGCGCCAGCAGCTCTTGGGAGCTGTCTGGGGCCAACGTCCTGACTTTC. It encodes CASSSWELSGANVLTF.

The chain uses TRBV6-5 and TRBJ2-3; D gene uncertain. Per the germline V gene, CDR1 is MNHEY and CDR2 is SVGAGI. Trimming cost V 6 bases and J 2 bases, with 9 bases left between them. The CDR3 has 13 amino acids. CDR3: CASSSEHTDTQYF. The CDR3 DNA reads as TGTGCCAGCAGCTCGGAGCACACAGATACGCAGTATTTT.

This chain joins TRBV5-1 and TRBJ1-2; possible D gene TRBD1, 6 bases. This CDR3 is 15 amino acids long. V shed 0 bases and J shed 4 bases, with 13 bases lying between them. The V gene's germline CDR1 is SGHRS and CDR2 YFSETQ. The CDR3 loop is CASSLDWGLGYGYTF. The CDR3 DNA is TGCGCCAGCAGCTTGGATTGGGGGCTGGGCTATGGCTACACCTTC.

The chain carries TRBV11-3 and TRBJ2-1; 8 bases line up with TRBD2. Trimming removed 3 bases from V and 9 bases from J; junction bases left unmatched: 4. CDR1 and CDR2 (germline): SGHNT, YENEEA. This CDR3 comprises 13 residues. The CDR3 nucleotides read TGTGCCAGCAGCTTTCTCCGGGAGGGTGAGCAGTTCTTC. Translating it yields CASSFLREGEQFF.

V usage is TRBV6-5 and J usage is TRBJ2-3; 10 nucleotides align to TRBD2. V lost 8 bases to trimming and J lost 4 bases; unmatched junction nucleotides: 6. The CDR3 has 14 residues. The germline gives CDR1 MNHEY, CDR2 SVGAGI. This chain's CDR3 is CASLLAGESDTQYF. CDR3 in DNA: TGTGCCAGCCTTCTAGCGGGGGAATCAGATACGCAGTATTTT.

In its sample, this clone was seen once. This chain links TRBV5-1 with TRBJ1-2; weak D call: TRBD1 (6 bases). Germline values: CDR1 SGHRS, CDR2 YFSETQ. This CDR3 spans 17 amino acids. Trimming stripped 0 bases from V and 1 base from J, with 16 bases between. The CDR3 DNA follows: TGCGCCAGCAGCTTGGAAGGTCGGGACACCCTTAACTATGGCTACACCTTC. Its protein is CASSLEGRDTLNYGYTF.